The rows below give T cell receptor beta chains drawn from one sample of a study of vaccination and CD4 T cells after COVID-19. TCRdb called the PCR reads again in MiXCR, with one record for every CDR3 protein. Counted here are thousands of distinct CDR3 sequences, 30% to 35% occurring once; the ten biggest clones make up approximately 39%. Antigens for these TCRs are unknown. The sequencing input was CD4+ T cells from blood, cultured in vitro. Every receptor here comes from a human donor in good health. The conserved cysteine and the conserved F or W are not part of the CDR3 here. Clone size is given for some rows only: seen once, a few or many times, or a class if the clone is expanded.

CDR3aa: SAVKQGVSTGELF; j_gene: TRBJ2-2; abundance: NA; v_gene: TRBV20-1
CDR3aa: TSSQELGQQNTIY; j_gene: TRBJ1-3; abundance: NA; v_gene: TRBV1
CDR3aa: ASSPPWWVPLNYGYT; j_gene: TRBJ1-2; abundance: few; v_gene: TRBV12-3/TRBV12-4
CDR3aa: ASSLSSDREAF; j_gene: TRBJ1-1; abundance: few; v_gene: TRBV27
CDR3aa: ASSSDSGYT; j_gene: TRBJ1-2; abundance: NA; v_gene: TRBV27
CDR3aa: ASSVLTSGGYNEQF; j_gene: TRBJ2-1; abundance: NA; v_gene: TRBV9
CDR3aa: ASGTGPGELF; j_gene: TRBJ2-2; abundance: few; v_gene: TRBV12-3/TRBV12-4
CDR3aa: SVGIGNQPQH; j_gene: TRBJ1-5; abundance: few; v_gene: TRBV20-1
CDR3aa: SASGQSYEQY; j_gene: TRBJ2-7; abundance: NA; v_gene: TRBV20-1
CDR3aa: ASRQHGEDTQY; j_gene: TRBJ2-3; abundance: NA; v_gene: TRBV6-2/TRBV6-3
CDR3aa: SASDKGQETQY; j_gene: TRBJ2-5; abundance: once; v_gene: TRBV20-1
CDR3aa: ASSQAIAGGPDTQY; j_gene: TRBJ2-3; abundance: NA; v_gene: TRBV4-2
CDR3aa: ASSPRGAAGANVLT; j_gene: TRBJ2-6; abundance: few; v_gene: TRBV19
CDR3aa: ATISGPSYNEQF; j_gene: TRBJ2-1; abundance: NA; v_gene: TRBV19
CDR3aa: SAKDSTHGYT; j_gene: TRBJ1-2; abundance: NA; v_gene: TRBV29-1
CDR3aa: ASSPIGRTGGLNTEAF; j_gene: TRBJ1-1; abundance: NA; v_gene: TRBV4-1
CDR3aa: SARMTGYNQPQH; j_gene: TRBJ1-5; abundance: few; v_gene: TRBV20-1
CDR3aa: SARDSTGQQPQH; j_gene: TRBJ1-5; abundance: NA; v_gene: TRBV20-1
CDR3aa: ASSGRTGVMNTEAF; j_gene: TRBJ1-1; abundance: NA; v_gene: TRBV25-1
CDR3aa: ASSIAGTGAYEQY; j_gene: TRBJ2-7; abundance: NA; v_gene: TRBV5-1
CDR3aa: SARDQGRGDKAF; j_gene: TRBJ1-1; abundance: few; v_gene: TRBV20-1
CDR3aa: ASSSSGQNTEAF; j_gene: TRBJ1-1; abundance: NA; v_gene: TRBV6-1
CDR3aa: ASSRDVGNTIY; j_gene: TRBJ1-3; abundance: few; v_gene: TRBV6-1
CDR3aa: ASSFGLAGETEQF; j_gene: TRBJ2-1; abundance: NA; v_gene: TRBV7-3
CDR3aa: ASSGTSGGEF; j_gene: TRBJ2-1; abundance: NA; v_gene: TRBV25-1
CDR3aa: ASRGDREIGELF; j_gene: TRBJ2-2; abundance: few; v_gene: TRBV10-1
CDR3aa: ASSYSMSRVDLRTEAF; j_gene: TRBJ1-1; abundance: NA; v_gene: TRBV6-5
CDR3aa: ASSYDRVYEQY; j_gene: TRBJ2-7; abundance: NA; v_gene: TRBV6-5
CDR3aa: ASLRTRTNYGYT; j_gene: TRBJ1-2; abundance: few; v_gene: TRBV2
CDR3aa: ASSLAGEDTQY; j_gene: TRBJ2-3; abundance: few; v_gene: TRBV5-1
CDR3aa: ASSLAPGGYNEQF; j_gene: TRBJ2-1; abundance: NA; v_gene: TRBV12-3/TRBV12-4
CDR3aa: ASSFSGESYNEQF; j_gene: TRBJ2-1; abundance: once; v_gene: TRBV11-2
CDR3aa: SARRRVGSGNTIY; j_gene: TRBJ1-3; abundance: hyperexpanded; v_gene: TRBV20-1
CDR3aa: ASSYRGRYT; j_gene: TRBJ1-2; abundance: once; v_gene: TRBV9
CDR3aa: ASTPKGGAEAF; j_gene: TRBJ1-1; abundance: NA; v_gene: TRBV6-1
CDR3aa: ASSQERVDGYT; j_gene: TRBJ1-2; abundance: NA; v_gene: TRBV3-1
CDR3aa: ASSYPGHLYGYT; j_gene: TRBJ1-2; abundance: NA; v_gene: TRBV7-9
CDR3aa: ASSLVPRLSNYGYT; j_gene: TRBJ1-2; abundance: few; v_gene: TRBV7-9
CDR3aa: ASSQEVGVTYEQY; j_gene: TRBJ2-7; abundance: once; v_gene: TRBV3-1
CDR3aa: ASSLEQANYGYT; j_gene: TRBJ1-2; abundance: NA; v_gene: TRBV12-3/TRBV12-4
CDR3aa: ASSYSASRRGNTIY; j_gene: TRBJ1-3; abundance: NA; v_gene: TRBV6-5
CDR3aa: ASSLDMTGGSGYT; j_gene: TRBJ1-2; abundance: NA; v_gene: TRBV11-2
CDR3aa: ASRGGSYEQY; j_gene: TRBJ2-7; abundance: NA; v_gene: TRBV6-1